This paragraph reports one T cell receptor beta chain. This receptor's antigen is unknown. Qualities for individual bases were not recorded, and no much larger clone is one base off. These data belong to a study of PD-L1 blockade in urothelial cancer listed by TCRdb under 2017. A note on the overall study: Therapy was started in 2014 for all patients, and atezolizumab 1,200 mg was administered intravenously every 3 weeks. About 90% of the 29 patients were identified as males with urothelial cancer of bladder origin, and a prior smoking history was reported by 18 of 29 patients. An ECOG performance status of 0 or 1 was recorded for the patients, and 0 to 3 prior chemotherapy regimens had been received by the patients. Blood samples were analyzed at 3 weeks after treatment start (second dose) and at 6 weeks after treatment start. Blood samples yielded a median of 141,255 T cells and tens of thousands of unique TCRs, with median clonality approximately 0.08. Somatic, immune and clinical correlates of response to PD-L1 blockade with atezolizumab in urothelial cancer were the focus of an exploratory multi-omic analysis. Pretreatment tumor samples and matched peripheral blood, collected serially before and after atezolizumab treatment, underwent TCR sequencing. Durable clinical benefit was defined as a progression-free survival longer than 6 months, and TCR features were additionally tested against progression-free survival and overall survival. In the same patients who had TCR sequencing, pretreatment tumors also underwent whole exome sequencing and RNA sequencing. Under ten patients achieved durable clinical benefit and some 20 did not. Approximately 30 patients had pretreatment blood TCR-seq, about 25 had at least one posttreatment blood collection, and about 25 had tumor TCR-seq. Broad study findings and their caveats: Because the sample size was small (n = 29) and many of the analyses were exploratory, the results are meant to be hypothesis-generating. Improved progression-free and overall survival was found to be associated with pretreatment peripheral blood TCR clonality below the median. Greater expansion of tumor-associated TCR clones in peripheral blood 3 weeks after the start of treatment was observed in patients with durable benefit (n ≈ 22, p = 0.022).

Synthetic TCR analog templates were spiked into each PCR so that absolute template abundance could be estimated from read counts. Using the immunoSEQ assay, TCRbeta CDR3 regions were amplified from genomic DNA with bias-controlled V and J gene primers. Sequencing of rearranged TCRbeta segments was performed at approximately 20X coverage. The study's processing was this. Sequencing errors were corrected by clustering, and CDR3s were annotated against IMGT so that V, D and J genes could be assigned. Out-of-frame and stop-codon sequences were excluded, and only productive TCRbeta rearrangements were used in downstream analyses. Clonality was computed as one minus Shannon entropy normalized by the log of the number of unique productive sequences. Fisher's exact test with Benjamini-Hochberg correction, using a cutoff of adjusted p below 0.01, was how clones that differed between time points or between blood and tumor were identified. The table was pulled from immuneACCESS by TCRdb, which kept in-frame rearrangements only. Such tables lose some clones; where checked, under half of the loss comes from unresolved V genes, and the rest has no known cause. V and J calls and clone size come straight from that table; D and trimming were deduced from the DNA. Across this sample there are around 100,000 clones, with roughly 84% seen only once. In total, the top ten clones hold about 2% of the sample.

The label giving this sample's time point can be read as: pretreatment peripheral blood. The cohort included 25 to 30 patients with locally advanced or metastatic urothelial carcinoma who were treated at Memorial Sloan Kettering on a trial protocol. Peripheral blood mononuclear cells were collected pretreatment and during treatment, with between 1 and 8 total time points per patient. The Qiagen DNeasy Blood extraction kit was used to purify genomic DNA from total PBMCs and from tumor samples. Collected pretreatment and during treatment, PBMCs were isolated and stored as previously described. The junction shows trimming of 4 bases on V and 2 bases on J, and the gene matches do not reach 9 bases of it. CDR1 SQVTM and CDR2 ANQGSEA were looked up in the germline V gene. The CDR3 contains 15 residues, cysteine and phenylalanine counted. Here the CDR3 DNA is all that survives: 45 bases in frame from base 1.

The source was PBMCs, collected around atezolizumab (anti-PD-L1) treatment. This receptor was identified in a man aged 55 to 70 with urothelial cancer. The chain employs TRBV29-1 and TRBJ1-1; 8 bases in the middle match TRBD1. The CDR3 corresponds to CSVGNPRGRNTEAFF. The DNA sequence reads TGCAGCGTTGGTAATCCCAGGGGGCGAAACACTGAAGCTTTCTTT.